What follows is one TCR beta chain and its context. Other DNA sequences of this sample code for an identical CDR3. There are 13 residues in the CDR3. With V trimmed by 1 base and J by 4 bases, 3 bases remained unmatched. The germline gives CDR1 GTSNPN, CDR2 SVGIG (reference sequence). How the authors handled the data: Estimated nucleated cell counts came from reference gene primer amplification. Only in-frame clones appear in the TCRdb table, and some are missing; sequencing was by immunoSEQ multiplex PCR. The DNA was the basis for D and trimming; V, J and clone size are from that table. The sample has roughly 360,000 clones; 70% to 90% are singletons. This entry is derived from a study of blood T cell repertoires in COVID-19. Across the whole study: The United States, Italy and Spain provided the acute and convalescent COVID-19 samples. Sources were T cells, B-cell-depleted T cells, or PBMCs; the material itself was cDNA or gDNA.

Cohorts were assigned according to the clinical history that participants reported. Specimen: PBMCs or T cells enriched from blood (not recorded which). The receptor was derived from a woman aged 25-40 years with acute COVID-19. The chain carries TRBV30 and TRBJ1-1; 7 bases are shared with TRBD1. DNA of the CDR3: TGTGCCTGGAGTGAGTCAGGGGGCACTGAAGCTTTCTTT. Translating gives CAWSESGGTEAFF.